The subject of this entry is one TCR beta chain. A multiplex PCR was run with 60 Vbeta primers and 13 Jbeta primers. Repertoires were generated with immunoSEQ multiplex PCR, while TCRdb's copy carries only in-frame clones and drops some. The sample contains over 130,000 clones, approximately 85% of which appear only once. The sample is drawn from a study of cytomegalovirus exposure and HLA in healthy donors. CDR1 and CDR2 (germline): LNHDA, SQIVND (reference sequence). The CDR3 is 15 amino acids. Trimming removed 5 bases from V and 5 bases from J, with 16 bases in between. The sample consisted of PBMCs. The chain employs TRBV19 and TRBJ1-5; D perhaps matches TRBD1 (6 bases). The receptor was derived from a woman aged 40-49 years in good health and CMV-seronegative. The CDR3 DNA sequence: TGTGCCAGTAGTCAGGACAGTTGGGGCGATCAGCCCCAGCATTTT. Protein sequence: CASSQDSWGDQPQHF.